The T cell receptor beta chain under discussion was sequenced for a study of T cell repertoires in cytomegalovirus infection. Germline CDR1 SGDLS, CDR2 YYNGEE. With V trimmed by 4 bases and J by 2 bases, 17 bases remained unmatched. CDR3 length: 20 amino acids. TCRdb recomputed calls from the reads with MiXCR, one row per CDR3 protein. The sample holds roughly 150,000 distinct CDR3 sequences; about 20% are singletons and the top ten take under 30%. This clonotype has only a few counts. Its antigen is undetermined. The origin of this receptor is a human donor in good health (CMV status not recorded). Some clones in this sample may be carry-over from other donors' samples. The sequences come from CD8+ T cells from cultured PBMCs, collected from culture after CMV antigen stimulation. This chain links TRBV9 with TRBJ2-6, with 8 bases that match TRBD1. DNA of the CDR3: TGTGCCAGCAGCACCCGGGACAGGAATTCACTCGGGGCTGGGGCCAACGTCCTGACTTTC. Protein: CASSTRDRNSLGAGANVLTF.